The clone carrying this T cell receptor beta chain has a handful of counts. Every patient underwent thyroid surgery untreated. Using MiXCR, TCRdb reanalyzed the PCR reads. Altogether about 33,000 clones are present, 15% to 20% being singletons, with the ten largest covering around 12%. From germline, CDR1 is LGHNT and CDR2 FRNRAP. This CDR3 contains 13 residues. V was shortened by 1 base and J by 6 bases, with 8 bases between the two germline ends. This sample was taken from a study of metastatic and nonmetastatic thyroid tumors. The sample comprised blood. The source of this sequence is a male donor with papillary thyroid cancer or a benign thyroid nodule (not recorded which). Some clones in this sample may be carry-over from other donors' samples. The gene calls are TRBV12-5 and TRBJ2-3; D gene unclear. The CDR3 spells CASGLGPQDTQYF. As DNA, the CDR3 is TGTGCTAGTGGTTTGGGGCCCCAGGATACGCAGTATTTT.